The clone carrying this T cell receptor (beta chain) was seen at least ten times. This entry is derived from a study of T cells in Graves' hyperthyroidism and ophthalmopathy. With V trimmed by 0 bases and J by 6 bases, 4 bases remained unmatched. Germline V gene lookup returns CDR1 SGHKS and CDR2 YYEKEE (reference sequence). The CDR3 is made up of 15 amino acids. Template material for amplifying TCR beta CDR3 regions consisted of RNA transcripts. The primer set for the first-round RT-PCR of the TCR CDR3 was HTBI. MiXCR was run by TCRdb on the multiplex PCR reads, yielding one entry per CDR3 protein. The sample shows a few hundred thousand distinct CDR3 sequences, roughly 19% of them seen only once. Individuals with ophthalmopathy presented a Clinical Activity Score of at least 3, a NOSPECS grade of at least 4 and a duration under 3 months.

V is TRBV5-5 and J is TRBJ1-1; 11 nucleotides line up with TRBD1. Sequenced material: blood. This receptor was identified in a middle-aged man with Graves' ophthalmopathy. In nucleotides, the CDR3 is TGTGCCAGCAGCTTGGGTTGGGACAGGGGGGCTGAAGCTTTCTTT. This translates into CASSLGWDRGAEAFF.